Below are 5 T cell receptor beta chains sequenced from a single sample in a study of blood T cell repertoires in COVID-19. Profiling relied on immunoSEQ multiplex PCR, and the TCRdb table lists in-frame clones only, not all of them. The data show about 250,000 clones, 85% seen once. Material for sequencing was peripheral blood. The receptors originated from a woman aged 60-75 years with active or convalescent COVID-19.

The chain is built from TRBV5-1 and TRBJ1-1, with D maybe TRBD1 (5 bases). CDR3 length equals 15 residues. Germline loops: CDR1 SGHRS, CDR2 YFSETQ. Trimming took off 4 bases at V and 6 bases at J, with 19 bases between the two ends. CDR3 in DNA: TGCGCCAGCAGCCCAGGGAGGGGAGGGCCCGCTGAAGCTTTCTTT. Translating gives CASSPGRGGPAEAFF.

CDR3 sequence (DNA): TGTGCCAGCAGCTCGACTAGCGGGGGGACCAATGAGCAGTTCTTC. As protein: CASSSTSGGTNEQFF. The chain joins TRBV6-5 to TRBJ2-1; 13 nucleotides match TRBD2. Looked up from germline, CDR1 is MNHEY and CDR2 is SVGAGI. The CDR3 spans 15 residues. Trimming removed 6 bases from V and 6 bases from J; junction bases left unmatched: 5.

This chain connects TRBV7-9 to TRBJ2-1; D is undetermined. V was pared by 1 base and J by 0 bases, with 7 bases between. The CDR3 is 15 amino acids. CDR1 is SEHNR, CDR2 FQNEAQ, per germline (reference sequence). The CDR3 DNA reads as TGTGCCAGCAGCTTAGTCTGGAGCTCCTACAATGAGCAGTTCTTC. Translated: CASSLVWSSYNEQFF.

The chain links TRBV11-2 to TRBJ1-4; TRBD1 aligns across 7 bases. The V gene end was trimmed by 5 bases and the J gene end by 10 bases; junction bases not matched to a gene: 4. The germline V gene encodes CDR1 SGHAT and CDR2 FQNNGV. There are 12 residues in the CDR3. The CDR3 coding sequence is TGTGCCAGCAGCCCGACAGGGCGAAAACTGTTTTTT. Translated, it gives CASSPTGRKLFF.

The V gene is TRBV7-3, the J gene TRBJ2-3; tentatively, D is TRBD2 (5 bases). Between the trimmed V and J ends, which lost 4 bases and 1 base, there was a span of 18 bases. The V gene's germline CDR1 is SGHTA and CDR2 FQGTGA. The CDR3 contains 17 residues. The CDR3 loop is CASSSGLIRIGTDTQYF. The CDR3 region has the DNA TGTGCCAGCAGCTCAGGACTGATTAGGATAGGCACAGATACGCAGTATTTT.